This T cell receptor beta chain was captured in a study of T-cell reconstitution after alpha-beta-depleted transplantation in children. The authors prepared the TCRbeta library with unique molecular identifiers. Each CDR3 protein is one row after TCRdb ran MiXCR on the PCR reads. The table lists more than 150,000 distinct CDR3 sequences, roughly 7.5% of them singletons. Looked up from germline, CDR1 is SGHNT and CDR2 is YENEEA. The CDR3 spans 15 residues. Losses at the gene ends were 5 bases for V and 0 bases for J; bases not matched to a gene: 5. This clonotype was seen only a few times. The source was PBMCs from the stem cell graft donor, collected from the stem cell graft. The receptor was isolated from a human donor who donated a stem cell graft to a child with Wiskott-Aldrich syndrome. J is TRBJ2-3 and V is TRBV11-3, with 7 positions matching TRBD2. Here the CDR3 reads CASSLLGGSTDTQYF. CDR3 DNA sequence: TGTGCCAGCAGCCTATTGGGGGGGAGCACAGATACGCAGTATTTT.